This T cell receptor beta chain was sequenced during a study of cytomegalovirus exposure and HLA in healthy donors. The CDR3 length is 16 residues. V gave up 3 bases and J gave up 6 bases; unmatched junction bases: 11. Per germline, CDR1 SGDLS and CDR2 YYNGEE. As regards this clone: Antigen unknown.

This table comes from immunoSEQ multiplex PCR, and its TCRdb copy is limited to in-frame clones, with some not included. The sample yields about 130,000 clones, approximately 89% seen once. Study-wide findings and caveats: Rare TCR sequences predominated, though certain public TCRs were found in many donors. Researchers catalogued some 160 TCR beta chains as cytomegalovirus-associated.

Sequencing was performed on PBMCs. This clonotype originated in a woman aged 18-29 years in good health and CMV-seropositive. This rearrangement joins TRBV9 to TRBJ2-2, with 7 bases matching TRBD1. The CDR3 is CASSGDRALGPGELFF. The CDR3 DNA sequence: TGTGCCAGCAGCGGCGACAGGGCCCTAGGACCCGGGGAGCTGTTTTTT.